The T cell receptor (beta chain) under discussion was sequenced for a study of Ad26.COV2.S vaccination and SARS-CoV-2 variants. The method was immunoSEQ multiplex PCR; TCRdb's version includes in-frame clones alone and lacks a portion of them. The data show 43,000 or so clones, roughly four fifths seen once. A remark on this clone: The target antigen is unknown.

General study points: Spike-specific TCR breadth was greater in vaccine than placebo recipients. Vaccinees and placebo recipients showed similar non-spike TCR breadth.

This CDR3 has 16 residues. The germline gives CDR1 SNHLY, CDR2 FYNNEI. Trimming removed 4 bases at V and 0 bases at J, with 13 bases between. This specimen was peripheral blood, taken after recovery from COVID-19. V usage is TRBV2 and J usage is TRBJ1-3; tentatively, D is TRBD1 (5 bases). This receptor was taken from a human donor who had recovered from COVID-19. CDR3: CASSGGAKSSGNTIYF. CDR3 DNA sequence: TGTGCCAGCAGTGGTGGGGCGAAGAGCTCTGGAAACACCATATATTTT.